Below are 7 T cell receptor beta chains sequenced from a single sample in a study of post-analysis software for immune sequencing data. General study results and limits: A handful of TRBV segments were significantly more frequent in patients than in controls. TRBV5-6, TRBV5-1 and TRBV20-1 were among these segments.

Antigens for these TCRs are unknown. Prepared libraries of TCR beta cDNA carried unique molecular identifiers. MiXCR, applied by TCRdb to the PCR reads, yields one record per CDR3 protein. The table has about 760,000 distinct CDR3 sequences, 30% seen once. Sequencing was carried out using blood. The receptors here all came from a girl aged 10 to 17 with multiple sclerosis.

This clonotype was recorded a few times. The rearrangement links TRBV25-1 to TRBJ1-4, with unresolved D. The germline V and J ends were trimmed by 4 bases and 4 bases, with 7 bases remaining between them. The germline CDR1 and CDR2 sequences are MGHDK and SYGVNS. The CDR3 spans 13 residues. This chain's CDR3 is CASSVRNNEKLFF. The CDR3 region has the DNA TGTGCCAGCAGTGTCAGGAATAATGAAAAACTGTTTTTT. The whole variable domain, remainder taken from reference TRBV25-1 and TRBJ1-4, is EADIYQTPRYLVIGTGKKITLECSQTMGHDKMYWYQQDPGMELHLIHYSYGVNSTEKGDLSSESTVSRIRTEHFPLTLESARPSHTSQYLCASSVRNNEKLFFGSGTQLSVL.

In this sample, this clonotype turned up a few times. The rearrangement links TRBV11-3 to TRBJ1-1; D call uncertain. V shed 1 base and J shed 7 bases, with 10 bases lying between them. Germline CDR1 reads SGHNT; CDR2 reads YENEEA. This CDR3 has 13 amino acids. The CDR3 DNA reads as TGTGCCAGCAGCTTAGGTGTCAGCGGTGAAGCTTTCTTT. Translating it yields CASSLGVSGEAFF.

DNA for the CDR3: TGCGCCAGCAGCCCGACCAACCCGGAGGCAGGTAGCAATCAGCCCCAGCATTTT. Its translation is CASSPTNPEAGSNQPQHF. This chain joins TRBV4-1 and TRBJ1-5; D unclear. Trimming took off 4 bases at V and 0 bases at J, with 19 bases between the two ends. CDR3 size: 18 residues. Germline assignment: CDR1 MGHRA and CDR2 YSYEKL.

The chain couples TRBV3-1 to TRBJ2-5; 8 nucleotides line up with TRBD2. The J call is uncertain, as TRBJ2-7 better fits the DNA end. The CDR3 is 15 amino acids. The germline V gene has CDR1 LGHDT and CDR2 YNNKEL (reference sequence). CDR3 DNA: TGTGCCAGCAGGGCGAGCGGGGGAGTATACCACGAGCAGTACTTC. It yields the protein CASRASGGVYHEQYF.

J is TRBJ2-3 and V is TRBV25-1; TRBD2 agrees at 7 bases. CDR1 and CDR2 from the germline V gene are MGHDK and SYGVNS. J was trimmed by 0 bases and V by 4 bases; bases with no gene match: 13. This CDR3 has 18 amino acids. The CDR3 DNA sequence: TGTGCCAGCAGTGCTAGCGGTCCCACGGGAACAAGCACAGATACGCAGTATTTT. Protein sequence: CASSASGPTGTSTDTQYF.

This chain connects TRBV6-5 to TRBJ1-1; D is ambiguous. The CDR3 extends over 13 amino acids. Trimming took 5 bases from V and 4 from J, leaving 11 bases between them. The germline V gene has CDR1 MNHEY and CDR2 SVGAGI. The CDR3 sequence: CASSNLGGTEAFF. As DNA, the CDR3 is TGTGCCAGCAGTAACTTGGGTGGCACTGAAGCTTTCTTT.

The V call is TRBV24-1, the J call TRBJ2-3; 13 bases map to TRBD2. The CDR3 runs to 19 residues. Germline CDR1 KGHDR, CDR2 SFDVKD. V shed 0 bases, J shed 1 base, and the junction held 6 bases outside the gene matches. The DNA for the CDR3 is TGTGCCACCAGTGATTTGCGGGCCGGACTAGCGGGAGGCACAGATACGCAGTATTTT. Translating gives CATSDLRAGLAGGTDTQYF.